This TCR beta chain was sequenced during a study of Tregs in tolerant kidney transplant recipients (dated by TCRdb to the late 2010s). About the full investigation: Before combined kidney and bone marrow transplantation, this study identified donor-specific regulatory T cells using TCRbeta sequencing and then followed those same cells after transplant.

Genomic DNA was extracted from sorted cells with the QIAGEN DNeasy Blood and Tissue Kit for TCRbeta CDR3 sequencing. High-throughput TCRbeta CDR3 sequencing was carried out commercially through immunoSEQ, with PCR amplification with bias correction and internal controls included. In the source study's methods: Unique productive TCRbeta sequences were defined by CDR3 nucleotide sequence where primers matched, and otherwise by CDR3 amino acid sequence together with Vbeta and Jbeta genes. To correct for sorting error, sequences found in more than one sorted population at a frequency ratio of 2:1 or less were discarded, and the remaining shared sequences were assigned to the population with the higher frequency. A sequence was defined as donor-reactive if the sequence was expanded at least 5-fold in CFSE-low cells compared with unstimulated cells and had a frequency of at least 0.01% in CFSE-low cells. Repertoire divergence was quantified by Jensen-Shannon divergence using the top 100 TCRbeta sequences ranked by frequency. For samples with multiple sequencing runs, sorting error was corrected in each run separately before the runs were combined. As stored in TCRdb, this immuneACCESS dataset retains in-frame rearrangements with V and J assigned. A fraction of the clones does not appear; measured against another copy, unresolved V genes explain less than half of the discrepancy, and the remainder lacks a known reason. The DNA gave D and trimming, while V, J and clone size come from that table. This sample lists tens of thousands of clones; 90% to 95% were detected once. About 1.4% of the sample lies in the top ten.

Transplants used related donors with nonmyeloablative bone marrow transplantation; mixed chimerism was transient in the human trials. Thawed PBMCs were FACS-sorted into unstimulated Tregs (CD4+CD25+CD127-), CD4+ non-Tregs (CD4+CD25-), CD4 cells and CD8 cells. The patients were several recipients of combined kidney and bone marrow transplants from the ITN036ST trial, and samples were available only from these trial subjects. Healthy control blood was separated into PBMCs by Ficoll density gradient and cryopreserved, and patient PBMCs were collected both before and after transplant. Overall study outcomes, separate from this receptor: Expanding Tregs with activated donor B cells appeared to identify the most biologically relevant and donor-specific TCRbeta repertoire. The study was limited by small patient numbers, and the findings need validation in larger populations and under other immunosuppression protocols. Donor-specific Treg expansion exceeded global Treg expansion in tolerant patients, suggesting antigen-driven rather than nonspecific expansion. Biological reproducibility was not directly addressed, though technical replication error appeared minimal. For some patients, the PCR primers changed as time went on, which meant samples from those patients could not be compared with one another at the nucleotide level.

This clone was seen just once. Its specific antigen is unknown. Within one base of it there is no much larger clone, and no base qualities were kept. The germline V gene supplies CDR1 MNHNS and CDR2 SASEGT. V is reduced by 1 base and J by 5 bases, leaving a spacing of 14 bases between them. Counted from cysteine to phenylalanine, this CDR3 has 15 amino acids. Only the CDR3 part of the read is kept: 45 bases, read in frame from the first base. The sequencing used CD4+ T cells from blood (PBMCs), collected 24 months after the transplant. This clonotype originated in a human patient who received a combined kidney and bone marrow transplant. After transplantation, some T cells may belong to the graft donor instead of the recipient. The rearranged segments are TRBV6-1 and TRBJ2-5; TRBD1 is perhaps the D gene, given 5 matching bases. The CDR3 reads as follows: CASSEGLAGWETQYF. The nucleotide sequence is TGTGCCAGCAGTGAAGGGTTGGCAGGGTGGGAGACCCAGTACTTC.